This T cell receptor (beta chain) appears in the sequencing data of a study of T cells in localized non-small cell lung cancer. Regarding this clone: The antigen remains undetermined.

Libraries were prepared by immunoSEQ multiplex PCR; TCRdb keeps only in-frame clonotypes and omits some of them. The sample includes 30,000 to 35,000 clones, approximately 93% of them seen just once. Broader study findings: In adjacent lung appeared a median around 54 of the top 100 tumor clones. An association was observed between higher blood T cell density and longer overall survival.

CDR3 length: 15 residues. Germline CDR1 is SGDLS and CDR2 is YYNGEE. Trimming took 3 bases from V and 1 from J, leaving 11 bases between them. The specimen comprised peripheral blood, sampled before any cancer treatment. This chain uses TRBV9 with TRBJ1-5, with D tentatively TRBD1 (5 bases). The clonotype comes from a female donor older than 55 with stage I lung adenocarcinoma. The CDR3 here is CASSAGGRSNQPQHF. Here the CDR3 DNA reads TGTGCCAGCAGCGCCGGGGGGAGAAGCAATCAGCCCCAGCATTTT.